Following are 22 T cell receptor beta chains from one sample sequenced in a study of blood T cell repertoires in COVID-19 (dated by TCRdb to 2018 to 2020). Libraries came from the immunoSEQ multiplex PCR assay. Entries here come from immuneACCESS through TCRdb and include only in-frame sequences with V and J called. Some clones fail to appear in such tables; in the studies checked, an unresolved V gene covers under half of the shortfall, and the cause of the remainder is unknown. The sample data list under 500,000 clones, and 75% to 90% of these were observed just once. Around 1.1% of the sample belongs to the ten largest clones. Source material: PBMCs or T cells enriched from blood (not recorded which). All receptors come from a young man who had recovered from COVID-19.

The rearrangement links TRBV18 to TRBJ2-7; 7 bases are a match to TRBD2. There are 15 residues in the CDR3. Germline lookup yields CDR1 KGHSH and CDR2 LQKENI. V shed 3 bases, J shed 2 bases, and the junction held 7 bases outside the gene matches. CDR3 sequence reads: CASSPAGTNTYEQYF. As DNA, the CDR3 is TGTGCCAGCTCACCGGCTGGGACTAACACCTACGAGCAGTACTTC.

The V call is TRBV6-5, the J call TRBJ2-2, with a tentative D call TRBD2 (6 bases). CDR3 size: 13 residues. Trimming cost V 2 bases and J 8 bases, with 9 bases left between them. Germline-derived CDR1 and CDR2 are MNHEY and SVGAGI. Here the CDR3 DNA reads TGTGCCAGCAGTTACCGGGAGACTGGGGAGCTGTTTTTT. It is translated as CASSYRETGELFF.

V gene TRBV19 combines with J gene TRBJ1-2; TRBD1 matches at 7 bases. CDR1 is LNHDA, CDR2 SQIVND, per germline (reference sequence). This CDR3 comprises 14 residues. The J segment lost 5 bases and the V segment lost 5 bases, leaving 8 bases of the junction unmatched. The CDR3 reads CASSVTGTEYGYTF. The CDR3 DNA is TGTGCCAGTAGTGTCACCGGGACAGAATATGGCTACACCTTC.

The chain couples TRBV18 to TRBJ2-1; a possible D gene is TRBD2 (5 bases). This CDR3 has 13 residues. Between the trimmed V and J ends, which lost 4 bases and 6 bases, there was a span of 10 bases. Germline values: CDR1 KGHSH, CDR2 LQKENI. The DNA of the CDR3 is TGTGCCAGCTCACGGGGAGAGGGCAATGAGCAGTTCTTC. Encoded protein: CASSRGEGNEQFF.

The chain employs TRBV24-1 and TRBJ2-7; a possible D gene is TRBD2 (5 bases). This CDR3 spans 12 amino acids. Trimming took off 1 base at V and 7 bases at J, with 7 bases between the two ends. The germline V gene encodes CDR1 KGHDR and CDR2 SFDVKD. Written as DNA, the CDR3 is TGTGCCACCAGTGATTTTACGGGGGAGCAGTACTTC. Amino acids: CATSDFTGEQYF.

This clone appeared a few times. J is TRBJ1-5 and V is TRBV19; 8 nucleotides match TRBD1. Germline V gene data show CDR1 as LNHDA and CDR2 as SQIVND (reference sequence). The trim removed 5 bases at V and 5 bases at J, leaving 5 bases unmatched. CDR3 size: 14 residues. CDR3 in amino acids: CASSEDREDQPQHF. The CDR3 DNA reads as TGTGCCAGTAGTGAGGACAGGGAAGATCAGCCCCAGCATTTT.

The CDR3 here is CASSLRGGTHQPQHF. CDR3 in DNA: TGTGCCAGCAGTTTGCGTGGGGGGACCCATCAGCCCCAGCATTTT. The chain joins TRBV28 to TRBJ1-5; D perhaps matches TRBD1 (5 bases). CDR3 size: 15 residues. V was trimmed by 3 bases and J by 5 bases, leaving 14 bases between them. Germline lookup yields CDR1 MDHEN and CDR2 SYDVKM.

This clone was detected once. The V and J genes are TRBV6-4 and TRBJ1-1; D is unclear. The CDR3 is 15 amino acids. Germline-derived CDR1 and CDR2 are MRHNA and SNTAGT. V was shortened by 6 bases and J by 4 bases, with 18 bases between the two germline ends. The CDR3, as DNA: TGTGCCAGCAGAGCGCTCCCTCGGAGGTTCACTGAAGCTTTCTTT. Residues: CASRALPRRFTEAFF.

The chain is built from TRBV25-1 and TRBJ1-2; unclear D gene. The V end lost 6 bases, the J end lost 7 bases, and 18 bases lay between the germline ends. The germline CDR1 and CDR2 sequences are MGHDK and SYGVNS. The CDR3 sequence is 14 residues long. The CDR3 sequence is CASRRSGSGGGYTF. The DNA for the CDR3 is TGTGCCAGCAGACGCTCGGGTTCGGGAGGTGGCTACACCTTC.

This chain joins TRBV28 and TRBJ1-2; TRBD1 matches 10 bases. Germline values: CDR1 MDHEN, CDR2 SYDVKM. Losses at the gene ends were 8 bases for V and 4 bases for J; bases not matched to a gene: 10. The CDR3 runs 15 residues. CDR3 in DNA: TGTGCCAGCCATGAGACAGGGGGCGCAACCTATGGCTACACCTTC. Encoded protein: CASHETGGATYGYTF.

The chain has TRBV7-3 and TRBJ2-2, with D perhaps matching TRBD1 (5 bases). The CDR3 consists of 15 residues. With 2 bases removed from V and 4 bases from J, the gap between germline ends came to 11 bases. CDR1 is SGHTA and CDR2 is FQGTGA in the germline V gene. CDR3 sequence: CASSLGAGPTGELFF. The DNA for the CDR3 is TGTGCCAGCAGCTTAGGGGCAGGGCCCACCGGGGAGCTGTTTTTT.

The chain uses TRBV12-5 and TRBJ1-5; D unclear. The CDR3 is 15 residues long. Trimming cost V 2 bases and J 3 bases, with 11 bases left between them. Germline CDR1 and CDR2: LGHNT and FRNRAP. CDR3 amino acids: CASGLFDRYNQPQHF. DNA of the CDR3: TGTGCTAGTGGTTTGTTTGATAGATACAATCAGCCCCAGCATTTT.

The V call is TRBV12-3 or TRBV12-4, the J call TRBJ1-4; unclear D gene. CDR3 length equals 12 residues. Trimming cost V 5 bases and J 12 bases, with 13 bases left between them. As DNA, the CDR3 is TGTGCCAGCAGTCAAAGTTCACGGGAACTGTTTTTT. Amino acids: CASSQSSRELFF.

The chain employs TRBV5-1 and TRBJ1-1; TRBD1 matches 7 bases. The ends lost 4 bases at V and 4 bases at J; junction bases unmatched: 10. The germline V gene encodes CDR1 SGHRS and CDR2 YFSETQ. The CDR3 totals 15 residues. The CDR3 sequence: CASSRRRDSGTEAFF. CDR3 nucleotides: TGCGCCAGCAGCCGCCGGAGGGACAGCGGCACTGAAGCTTTCTTT.

The chain recombines TRBV27 with TRBJ2-7; D is possibly TRBD2 (7 bases). CDR3 length: 15 amino acids. V gave up 9 bases and J gave up 0 bases, with 18 bases separating them. Germline V gene sequence: CDR1 MNHEY, CDR2 SMNVEV (reference sequence). The CDR3, as DNA: TGTGCCAGTCGGGGGGCAGGGATCTCCTCCTACGAGCAGTACTTC. This sequence encodes CASRGAGISSYEQYF.

This sequence joins TRBV5-1 and TRBJ1-6; D remains ambiguous. Trimming left V 4 bases short and J 7 bases short, with 12 bases between. This CDR3 contains 14 residues. Germline assignment: CDR1 SGHRS and CDR2 YFSETQ. CDR3 nucleotide sequence: TGCGCCAGCAGCGTTGACACATCAAATTCACCCCTCCACTTT. Encoded protein: CASSVDTSNSPLHF.

The rearrangement links TRBV28 to TRBJ2-2; D remains ambiguous. V was pared by 4 bases and J by 6 bases, with 9 bases between. This CDR3 is 13 amino acids long. Germline V lookup: CDR1 MDHEN, CDR2 SYDVKM. The CDR3 reads CASSYSSAGELFF. DNA for the CDR3: TGTGCCAGCAGTTACTCAAGCGCCGGGGAGCTGTTTTTT.

The chain couples TRBV21-1 to TRBJ2-7; TRBD1 was called by the table and not checked on the DNA. TRBV21-1 is given as a pseudogene. The CDR3 has 14 residues. The CDR3 loop reads CASSKQGLGYEQYF. DNA of the CDR3: TGTGCCAGCAGCAAACAGGGTCTTGGGTACGAGCAGTACTTC.

The chain employs TRBV18 and TRBJ1-1; D is undetermined. Looked up from germline, CDR1 is KGHSH and CDR2 is LQKENI. Trimming cost V 2 bases and J 0 bases, with 13 bases left between them. The CDR3 length is 16 residues. CDR3 DNA: TGTGCCAGCTCACCATTAGAGGTAGTTCTGAACACTGAAGCTTTCTTT. Translating gives CASSPLEVVLNTEAFF.

V and J are TRBV27 and TRBJ1-6, with TRBD1 matching over 9 bases. From germline, CDR1 is MNHEY and CDR2 SMNVEV (reference sequence). J gave up 10 bases and V 5 bases, and 12 bases lay outside the gene matches. This CDR3 contains 16 residues. In DNA, the CDR3 is TGTGCCAGCAGTCCCCCCCCCGGGACAGGGCTCTCACCCCTCCACTTT. The encoded protein is CASSPPPGTGLSPLHF.

The chain employs TRBV7-9 and TRBJ2-3, with D possibly TRBD2 on 6 matching bases. Deletions cut 5 bases from V and 2 bases from J, with 17 bases between. From germline, CDR1 is SEHNR and CDR2 FQNEAQ (reference sequence). The CDR3 spans 16 residues. The chain's CDR3 is CASSPRDSPITDTQYF. The CDR3 DNA reads TGTGCCAGCAGCCCACGGGACTCTCCAATCACAGATACGCAGTATTTT. The whole variable domain, filled in from reference TRBV7-9 and TRBJ2-3, reads DTGVSQNPRHKITKRGQNVTFRCDPISEHNRLYWYRQTLGQGPEFLTYFQNEAQLEKSRLLSDRFSAERPKGSFSTLEIQRTEQGDSAMYLCASSPRDSPITDTQYFGPGTRLTVL.

The table lists this clone with a count of one. The V gene is TRBV3-1 (or the pseudogene TRBV3-2), the J gene TRBJ1-2, with a weak D call TRBD1 (5 bases). Between the trimmed V and J ends, which lost 4 bases and 4 bases, there was a span of 10 bases. This CDR3 is built from 13 residues. Germline values: CDR1 LGHDT, CDR2 YNNKEL (reference sequence). This CDR3 reads CASSREGPYGYTF. CDR3 bases: TGTGCCAGCAGCCGGGAGGGACCCTATGGCTACACCTTC.